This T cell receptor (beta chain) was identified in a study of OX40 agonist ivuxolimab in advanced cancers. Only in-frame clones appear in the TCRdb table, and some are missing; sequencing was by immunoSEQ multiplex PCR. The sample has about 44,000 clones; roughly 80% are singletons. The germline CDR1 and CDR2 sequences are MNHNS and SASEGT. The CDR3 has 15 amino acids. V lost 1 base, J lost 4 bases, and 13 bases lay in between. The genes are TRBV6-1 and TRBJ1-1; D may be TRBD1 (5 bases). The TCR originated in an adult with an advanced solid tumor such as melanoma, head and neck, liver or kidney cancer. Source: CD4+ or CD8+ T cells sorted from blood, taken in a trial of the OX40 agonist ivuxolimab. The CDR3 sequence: CASSEVPGVGTEAFF. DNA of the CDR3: TGTGCCAGCAGTGAAGTCCCGGGGGTTGGCACTGAAGCTTTCTTT.